Listed here are 28 T cell receptor beta chains from one sample, sequenced in a study of regulatory T cells in long-lasting Graves disease (dated by TCRdb to the early 2020s). The library was obtained by multiplex PCR. Sequencing was performed on an Illumina HiSeq 4000. CDR3 regions were amplified by Arm-PCR with iRepertoire HTBI primers to construct TCR beta libraries. TCRdb applied fastp at Q25 and MiXCR to the public reads, then kept only in-frame beta chains. Each CDR3 protein gets just one entry, which takes the most common genes and DNA from the rows behind it. The sample records under 450,000 distinct CDR3 sequences, 15% to 20% of which are singletons. The ten largest clonotypes hold roughly 21% of the sample. The intended sense of this specimen's time point label: newly diagnosed GD, antithyroid drugs for less than 3 months. For both TCR sequencing and RNA sequencing, RNA was extracted from PBMCs using TRIzol.

These records were also assigned to another study, of T cells in Graves' hyperthyroidism and ophthalmopathy.

The material was peripheral blood mononuclear cells (PBMCs), obtained at new diagnosis, from a patient treated with antithyroid drugs. These receptors were taken from a woman under 30 with Graves disease. Donor details come from another sample of the same person, matched by shared clones.

This clonotype was detected many times. The chain has TRBV12-3 or TRBV12-4 and TRBJ1-6; D ambiguous. The CDR3 sequence is 12 residues long. The germline V and J ends were trimmed by 7 bases and 8 bases, with 9 bases remaining between them. The CDR3 DNA sequence: TGTGCCAGCACCGCCGGAGATTCACCCCTCCACTTT. It encodes CASTAGDSPLHF.

This clonotype was counted at least ten times. The rearrangement joins TRBV5-5 to TRBJ2-7, with 9 nucleotides matching TRBD2. CDR3 length equals 16 residues. Trimming took 2 bases from V and 0 from J; bases not matched to a gene: 6. CDR1 is SGHKS, CDR2 YYEKEE, per germline (reference sequence). CDR3: CASSLGLAGPSYEQYF. The CDR3 nucleotides are TGTGCCAGCAGCTTAGGCCTAGCGGGGCCCTCCTACGAGCAGTACTTC.

This clonotype showed up many times. This chain connects TRBV6-1 to TRBJ2-2; D remains unclear. Germline V gene lookup returns CDR1 MNHNS and CDR2 SASEGT. Deletions cut 6 bases from V and 7 bases from J, with 15 bases between. The CDR3 spans 14 residues. CDR3 loop: CASRNRRAYGELFF. As DNA, the CDR3 is TGTGCCAGCAGGAACCGAAGGGCTTACGGGGAGCTGTTTTTT.

This clonotype showed up many times. This chain links TRBV28 with TRBJ2-2, with TRBD1 as a possible D gene (7 bases). Trimming removed 6 bases from V and 6 bases from J, with 17 bases in between. The CDR3 is 15 amino acids. Looked up from germline, CDR1 is MDHEN and CDR2 is SYDVKM. Here the CDR3 reads CASRAGQSAAGELFF. CDR3 nucleotides: TGTGCCAGCAGGGCGGGACAGAGTGCTGCCGGGGAGCTGTTTTTT.

Remarks on this clonotype: One end of the junction is discordant with germline, which a read error may explain. The genes are TRBV29-1 and TRBJ1-2; tentative D call: TRBD1 (5 bases). CDR1 and CDR2 from the germline V gene are SQVTM and ANQGSEA. CDR3 length: 9 residues. CDR3 residues: CSQSKGPHF. The CDR3, as DNA: TGCAGCCAGAGCAAGGGGCCGCACTTC.

This clonotype was detected ten times or more. This rearrangement joins TRBV5-4 to TRBJ2-5; no definite D call. Germline V gives CDR1 SGHNT, CDR2 YYREEE (reference sequence). CDR3 length: 14 residues. V lost 0 bases, J lost 0 bases, and 6 bases lay in between. The CDR3 coding sequence is TGTGCCAGCAGCTTGGATCGGTACCAAGAGACCCAGTACTTC. This translates into CASSLDRYQETQYF.

Here the CDR3 DNA reads TGCGCCAGCAGCTTTGTAGCGGGGAGCTCCTACAATGAGCAGTTCTTC. Amino acid sequence: CASSFVAGSSYNEQFF. The genes are TRBV5-1 and TRBJ2-1, with 8 positions matching TRBD2. Germline values: CDR1 SGHRS, CDR2 YFSETQ. This CDR3 has 16 amino acids. The V and J ends lost 2 bases and 0 bases, in that order; junction bases with no gene match: 4.

About this clonotype: A clone one base away is much larger, so this may be a read error. CDR3 in DNA: TGTGCCAGCAGCTTAGGGGACAAACAGCAAGAGACCCGGTACTTC. Translation gives CASSLGDKQQETRYF. V gene TRBV7-9 combines with J gene TRBJ2-5, with D perhaps matching TRBD1 (6 bases). Germline CDR1 SEHNR, CDR2 FQNEAQ (reference sequence). CDR3 length: 15 amino acids.

This clonotype has at least ten counts. The chain employs TRBV20-1 and TRBJ1-1; the D is unclear. Between the trimmed V and J ends, which lost 0 bases and 11 bases, there was a span of 16 bases. The length of the CDR3 is 13 residues. The germline gives CDR1 DFQATT, CDR2 SNEGSKA (reference sequence). The CDR3 is CSARDPRRVTAFF. CDR3 sequence (DNA): TGCAGTGCTAGAGATCCGAGGAGGGTAACGGCTTTCTTT.

Ten or more counts support this clonotype. The chain combines TRBV7-9 with TRBJ2-5; TRBD2 is a possible D gene (6 bases). The CDR3 runs to 14 residues. V lost 4 bases and J 5 bases, leaving 14 bases between the germline ends. Germline V gene sequence: CDR1 SEHNR, CDR2 FQNEAQ (reference sequence). The CDR3 DNA is TGTGCCAGCAGCTACCCCGTCGGAGGGGAGACCCAGTACTTC. Amino acid sequence: CASSYPVGGETQYF.

This clonotype was observed many times. V gene TRBV12-3 or TRBV12-4 combines with J gene TRBJ1-1; D is unclear. The CDR3 totals 14 residues. V was pared by 6 bases and J by 1 base, with 12 bases between. The CDR3 protein is CASSPGWANTEAFF. The CDR3 coding sequence is TGTGCCAGCAGCCCCGGCTGGGCGAACACTGAAGCTTTCTTT.

This clonotype was seen more than once but under ten times. The chain links TRBV7-2 to TRBJ2-7; D is undetermined. The CDR3 consists of 12 residues. Trimming left V 5 bases short and J 4 bases short, with 9 bases between. From germline, CDR1 is SGHTA and CDR2 FQGNSA. In DNA form, the CDR3 reads TGTGCCAGCAGCCCTCATAAGTACGAGCAGTACTTC. It codes for CASSPHKYEQYF.

This clonotype came up a few times. The rearrangement uses TRBV9 and TRBJ2-2; the D is unclear. Trimming stripped 0 bases from V and 4 bases from J, with 10 bases between. CDR1 is SGDLS, CDR2 YYNGEE, per germline. This CDR3 is 15 amino acids long. CDR3 nucleotides: TGTGCCAGCAGCGTAGACGGCAGCCTCACCGGGGAGCTGTTTTTT. Translating it yields CASSVDGSLTGELFF.

For this clonotype: A read error is possible here, since a much larger clone lies one base away. The rearrangement links TRBV13 to TRBJ2-3; D might be TRBD1 (5 bases). Germline CDR1 PRHDT, CDR2 FYEKMQ (reference sequence). This CDR3 comprises 16 residues. The CDR3 bases are TGTGCCAGCAGCCCAAGGTCGCAGGGAATCACAGATTCGCAGTATTTT. Amino acid sequence: CASSPRSQGITDSQYF.

The chain combines TRBV13 with TRBJ2-3; no reliable D call. Per the germline V gene, CDR1 is PRHDT and CDR2 is FYEKMQ (reference sequence). Trimming removed 1 base at V and 4 bases at J, with 15 bases between. The CDR3 is made up of 16 amino acids. The DNA for the CDR3 is TGTGCCAGCAGCTTAGATTTCGGAAGGGTCTCAGATACGCAGTATTTT. This gives the protein CASSLDFGRVSDTQYF. The complete variable domain, with remaining parts taken from reference TRBV13 and TRBJ2-3, reads AAGVIQSPRHLIKEKRETATLKCYPIPRHDTVYWYQQGPGQDPQFLISFYEKMQSDKGSIPDRFSAQQFSDYHSELNMSSLELGDSALYFCASSLDFGRVSDTQYFGPGTRLTVL.

The rearrangement uses TRBV7-2 and TRBJ1-5; 8 bases are a match to TRBD1. V lost 2 bases to trimming and J lost 6 bases; unmatched junction nucleotides: 3. This CDR3 contains 14 residues. CDR1 and CDR2 (germline): SGHTA, FQGNSA. CDR3 DNA sequence: TGTGCCAGCAGCTTACGCAGGGGGCCTCAGCCCCAGCATTTT. Protein product: CASSLRRGPQPQHF.

At least ten counts were recorded for this clonotype. The chain has TRBV5-1 and TRBJ2-5, with 8 bases identical to TRBD2. There are 15 residues in the CDR3. Germline lookup yields CDR1 SGHRS and CDR2 YFSETQ. The J segment lost 5 bases and the V segment lost 0 bases, leaving 6 bases of the junction unmatched. The CDR3 spells CASSLGAGDLETQYF. DNA for the CDR3: TGCGCCAGCAGCTTGGGAGCGGGAGATTTGGAGACCCAGTACTTC. Drawing the rest from reference TRBV5-1 and TRBJ2-5, the complete variable domain is KAGVTQTPRYLIKTRGQQVTLSCSPISGHRSVSWYQQTPGQGLQFLFEYFSETQRNKGNFPGRFSGRQFSNSRSEMNVSTLELGDSALYLCASSLGAGDLETQYFGPGTRLLVL.

The rearrangement uses TRBV10-3 and TRBJ2-1; a possible D gene is TRBD1 (6 bases). V dropped 6 bases and J dropped 7 bases, with 16 bases sitting between them. The CDR3 length is 14 residues. Germline-derived CDR1 and CDR2 are ENHRY and SYGVKD. CDR3 region: CAISNHREANEQFF. The CDR3 region has the DNA TGTGCCATCAGCAATCACAGGGAAGCGAATGAGCAGTTCTTC.

This clonotype was counted ten times or more. The chain carries TRBV12-3 or TRBV12-4 and TRBJ1-2; 9 nucleotides align to TRBD1. The CDR3 covers 13 residues. Trimming cost V 6 bases and J 4 bases; bases outside gene matches: 3. DNA of the CDR3: TGTGCCAGCAGACAGGGGGCTGGCTATGGCTACACCTTC. Residues: CASRQGAGYGYTF.

This clonotype was observed a handful of times. This sequence joins TRBV7-2 and TRBJ1-1; no reliable D call. The CDR3 loop spans 13 amino acids. Trimming shortened V by 5 bases and J by 1 base, and 8 bases separated the two germline ends. CDR1 is SGHTA and CDR2 is FQGNSA in the germline V gene. The CDR3 bases are TGTGCCAGCAGCCCCCAGCCGAACACTGAAGCTTTCTTT. Encoded protein: CASSPQPNTEAFF.

The V call is TRBV6-2 or TRBV6-3, the J call TRBJ2-3; possibly TRBD2 for D (5 bases). V was trimmed by 5 bases and J by 10 bases, leaving 16 bases between them. CDR1 and CDR2 (germline): MNHEY, SVGEGT. CDR3 length equals 13 residues. The CDR3 nucleotides are TGTGCCAGCAGTGACTTTGGCGGGTCGGCGCAGTATTTT. It is translated as CASSDFGGSAQYF.

This clonotype has at least ten counts. The chain links TRBV18 to TRBJ2-5; the D gene is possibly TRBD2 (6 bases). Looked up from germline, CDR1 is KGHSH and CDR2 is LQKENI. With 0 bases removed from V and 7 bases from J, the gap between germline ends came to 6 bases. The CDR3 loop spans 12 amino acids. CDR3 protein: CASSPPGGTQYF. The DNA of the CDR3 is TGTGCCAGCTCACCACCCGGGGGGACCCAGTACTTC.

This clonotype was seen a few times. The chain carries TRBV20-1 and TRBJ2-7, with D uncertain. Trimming shortened V by 3 bases and J by 5 bases, and 11 bases separated the two germline ends. This CDR3 spans 12 amino acids. Germline-derived CDR1 and CDR2 are DFQATT and SNEGSKA (reference sequence). CDR3 DNA: TGCAGTGCTAGTTTAACAGAAGACGAGCAGTACTTC. Protein product: CSASLTEDEQYF.

The chain uses TRBV30 and TRBJ2-5; possibly TRBD1 for D (6 bases). The CDR3 length is 16 residues. The germline gives CDR1 GTSNPN, CDR2 SVGIG (reference sequence). V lost 3 bases to trimming and J lost 2 bases, with 19 bases between them. The CDR3, as DNA: TGTGCCTGGAGCACAGGGACGGCGGATTGGCAAGAGACCCAGTACTTC. It codes for CAWSTGTADWQETQYF.

This clonotype was seen a few times. The chain links TRBV4-2 to TRBJ2-2; 7 bases match TRBD1. CDR1 and CDR2 (germline): LGHNA, YNFKEQ. CDR3 length equals 14 residues. Trimming cost V 6 bases and J 3 bases; bases outside gene matches: 4. CDR3: CASRPRGHTGELFF. The CDR3 coding sequence is TGTGCCAGCAGGCCTAGGGGGCACACCGGGGAGCTGTTTTTT.

This clonotype has at least ten counts. The chain combines TRBV5-1 with TRBJ1-6, with TRBD1 identical over 7 bases. The CDR3 has 17 amino acids. Germline CDR1 reads SGHRS; CDR2 reads YFSETQ. Trimming took 0 bases from V and 9 from J; bases not matched to a gene: 12. CDR3 coding DNA: TGCGCCAGCAGCTTGGCCCACAGGGGCATAATAGGTTCACCCCTCCACTTT. Translated, it gives CASSLAHRGIIGSPLHF. The full variable domain, rest sourced from reference TRBV5-1 and TRBJ1-6, is KAGVTQTPRYLIKTRGQQVTLSCSPISGHRSVSWYQQTPGQGLQFLFEYFSETQRNKGNFPGRFSGRQFSNSRSEMNVSTLELGDSALYLCASSLAHRGIIGSPLHFGNGTRLTVT.

Details on this clonotype: A much larger clone is a single base away; this may be a read error. V and J are TRBV5-4 and TRBJ2-7, with D possibly TRBD1 on 5 matching bases. The CDR3 contains 16 residues. Germline CDR1 reads SGHNT; CDR2 reads YYREEE (reference sequence). V was cut by 1 base and J by 3 bases, with 17 bases left in between. CDR3 sequence reads: CASSLSATAGSYEQYF. In nucleotides, the CDR3 is TGTGCCAGCAGCTTGTCTGCGACAGCAGGCAGCTACGAGCAGTACTTC.

This clonotype was detected ten times or more. This rearrangement joins TRBV9 to TRBJ2-7, with D perhaps assigned TRBD1 or TRBD2 (7 bases each). The CDR3 totals 15 residues. The germline CDR1 and CDR2 sequences are SGDLS and YYNGEE. Trimming removed 0 bases from V and 2 bases from J, with 12 bases in between. In DNA, the CDR3 is TGTGCCAGCAGCGTAGGCCAGGGGGGGACCTACGAGCAGTACTTC. Protein product: CASSVGQGGTYEQYF.